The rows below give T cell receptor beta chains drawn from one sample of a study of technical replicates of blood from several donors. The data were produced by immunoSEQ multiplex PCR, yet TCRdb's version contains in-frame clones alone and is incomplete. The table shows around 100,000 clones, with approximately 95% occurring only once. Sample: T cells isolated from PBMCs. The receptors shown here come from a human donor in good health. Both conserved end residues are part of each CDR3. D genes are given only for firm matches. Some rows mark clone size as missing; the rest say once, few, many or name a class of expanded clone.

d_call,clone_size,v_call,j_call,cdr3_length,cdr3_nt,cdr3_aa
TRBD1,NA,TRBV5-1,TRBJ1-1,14,TGCGCCAGCAGCTTGGGGGACAGGAACACTGAAGCTTTCTTT,CASSLGDRNTEAFF
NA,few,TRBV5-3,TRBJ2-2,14,TGTGCCAGAAGCTTGGACAAAAACACCGGGGAGCTGTTTTTT,CARSLDKNTGELFF
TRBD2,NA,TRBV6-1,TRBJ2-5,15,TGTGCCGGAAGGTCGGGGGGGGAGGGGGAAGAGACCCAGTACTTC,CAGRSGGEGEETQYF
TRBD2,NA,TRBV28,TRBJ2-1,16,TGTGCCAGCAGTTCGCCAGCGGGAGGCCCGGTCAATGAGCAGTTCTTC,CASSSPAGGPVNEQFF
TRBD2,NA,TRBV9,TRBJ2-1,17,TGTGCCAGCAGCGACCGCTCGGCGGGAGCACTTTTTAATGAGCAGTTCTTC,CASSDRSAGALFNEQFF
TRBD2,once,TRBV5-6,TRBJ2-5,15,TGTGCCAGCAGTCTAGCGGGAGGGCCCCAAGAGACCCAGTACTTC,CASSLAGGPQETQYF
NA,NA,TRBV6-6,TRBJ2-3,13,TGTGCCAGCAGTTACCCAACTAAGGATACGCAGTATTTT,CASSYPTKDTQYF
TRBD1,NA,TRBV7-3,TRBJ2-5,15,TGTGCCAGCAGCAAATCCGGGACAGGGGGAGAGACCCAGTACTTC,CASSKSGTGGETQYF
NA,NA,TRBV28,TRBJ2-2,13,TGTGCCAGCAGTTTAGAGGTCACCGGGGAGCTGTTTTTT,CASSLEVTGELFF
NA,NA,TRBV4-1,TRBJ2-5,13,TGCGCTAGCAGCCAAGAGGCGGAGGAGACCCAGTACTTC,CASSQEAEETQYF
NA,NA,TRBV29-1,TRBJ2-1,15,TGCAGCGTTGAAGATAGGGGGACCCCTGGGGATGAGCAGTTCTTC,CSVEDRGTPGDEQFF
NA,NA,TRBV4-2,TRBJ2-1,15,TGTGCCAGCAGCCAAGAGGTGGGCGTCTACAATGAGCAGTTCTTC,CASSQEVGVYNEQFF
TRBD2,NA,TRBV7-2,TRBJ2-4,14,TGTGCCAGCAGCTTAACCCCTAGCGGGAGCTATCAGTACTTC,CASSLTPSGSYQYF
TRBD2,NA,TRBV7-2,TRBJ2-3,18,TGTGCCAGCAGCCCCCGAAGAGAGACTAGCGTGAAACCCTATACGCAGTATTTT,CASSPRRETSVKPYTQYF
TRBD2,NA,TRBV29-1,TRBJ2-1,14,TGCAGTATCCTTCTAGCGGGAGCCTACAATGAGCAGTTCTTC,CSILLAGAYNEQFF
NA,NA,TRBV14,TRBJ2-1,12,TGTGCCAGCAGCGAAGACAGTGTTGAGCAGTTCTTC,CASSEDSVEQFF
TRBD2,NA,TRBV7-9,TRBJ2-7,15,TGTGCCAGCAGTCAAACTAGCGGGAGACTGTACGAGCAGTACTTC,CASSQTSGRLYEQYF
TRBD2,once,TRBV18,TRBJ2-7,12,TGTGCCAGCTCACTAGCGGGAGGCGAGCAGTACTTC,CASSLAGGEQYF
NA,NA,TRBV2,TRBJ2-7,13,TGTGCCAGCAGTGAAGTAATCTCGGGGGAGCAGTACTTC,CASSEVISGEQYF
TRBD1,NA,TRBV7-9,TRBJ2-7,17,TGTGCCAGCAGCTTTTTCGGGGACAGGGTTTTAGCCTACGAGCAGTACTTC,CASSFFGDRVLAYEQYF
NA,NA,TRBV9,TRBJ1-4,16,TGTGCCAGCAGCGAGGACCGGGACACACTGAATGAAAAACTGTTTTTT,CASSEDRDTLNEKLFF
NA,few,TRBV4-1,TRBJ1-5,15,TGCGCCAGCAGCCAAGATGAAGGACAGACATCGCCCCAGCATTTT,CASSQDEGQTSPQHF
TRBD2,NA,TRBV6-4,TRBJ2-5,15,TGTGCCAGCAGTGACGGGACTAGCGGCCAAGAGACCCAGTACTTC,CASSDGTSGQETQYF
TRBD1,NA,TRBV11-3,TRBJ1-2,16,TGTGCCAGCAGCTTAGAAAGGACAGGGGGCGATTATGGCTACACCTTC,CASSLERTGGDYGYTF
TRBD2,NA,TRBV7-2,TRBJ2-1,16,TGTGCCAGCAGCCCGCGGACTAGCGGGAGGTCAGGTGAGCAGTTCTTC,CASSPRTSGRSGEQFF
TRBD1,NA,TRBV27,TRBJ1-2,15,TGTGCCAGCAGTTGGTCGGCGGGACAGGTCTATGGCTACACCTTC,CASSWSAGQVYGYTF
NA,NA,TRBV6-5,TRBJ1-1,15,TGTGCCAGCAGTTACTCGGCAGGTATGAACACTGAAGCTTTCTTT,CASSYSAGMNTEAFF
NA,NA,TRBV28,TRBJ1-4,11,TGTGCCAGCAGTCGGGATGAAAAACTGTTTTTT,CASSRDEKLFF
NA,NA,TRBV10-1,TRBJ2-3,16,TGCGCCAGCAAAGTGGTAGCGGAACTTAGCACAGATACGCAGTATTTT,CASKVVAELSTDTQYF
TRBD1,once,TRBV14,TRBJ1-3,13,TGTGCCAGCAGCATCGGACAGGGCAGCACCATATATTTT,CASSIGQGSTIYF
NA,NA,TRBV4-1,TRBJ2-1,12,TGCGCCAGCAGCCCCCGCGGAGATGAGCAGTTCTTC,CASSPRGDEQFF
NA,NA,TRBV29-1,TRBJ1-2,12,TGCAGCGTTGATAGTGGGGGGTATGGCTACACCTTC,CSVDSGGYGYTF
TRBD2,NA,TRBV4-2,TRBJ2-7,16,TGTGCCAGCAGCATGAGACTAGCGGAATACTCCTACGAGCAGTACTTC,CASSMRLAEYSYEQYF